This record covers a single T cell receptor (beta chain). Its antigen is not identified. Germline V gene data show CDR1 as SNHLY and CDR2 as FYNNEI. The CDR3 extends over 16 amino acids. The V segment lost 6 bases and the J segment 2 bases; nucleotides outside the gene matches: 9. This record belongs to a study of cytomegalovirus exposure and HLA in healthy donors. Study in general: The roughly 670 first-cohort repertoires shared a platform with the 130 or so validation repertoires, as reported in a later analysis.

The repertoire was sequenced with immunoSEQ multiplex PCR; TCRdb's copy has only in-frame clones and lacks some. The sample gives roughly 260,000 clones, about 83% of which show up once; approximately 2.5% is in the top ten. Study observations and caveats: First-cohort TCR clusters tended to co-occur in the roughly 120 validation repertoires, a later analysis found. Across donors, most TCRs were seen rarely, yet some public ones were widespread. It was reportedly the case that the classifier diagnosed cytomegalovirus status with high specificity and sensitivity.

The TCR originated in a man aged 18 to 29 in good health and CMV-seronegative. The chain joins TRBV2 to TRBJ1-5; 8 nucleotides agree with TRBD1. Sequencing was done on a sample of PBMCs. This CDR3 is CASRTRGQGGNQPQHF. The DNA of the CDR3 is TGTGCCAGCAGAACCAGAGGACAGGGAGGCAATCAGCCCCAGCATTTT.